This T cell receptor beta chain came from a study of T-cell memory formation after mild COVID-19. Overall study context: The two donors had largely donor-specific TCR clusters.

The germline gives CDR1 SGHRS, CDR2 YFSETQ. The CDR3 covers 13 residues. V dropped 4 bases and J dropped 3; count of bases not matched to a gene: 3. This clonotype appeared many times. MiXCR, applied by TCRdb to the 5' RACE reads, yields one record per CDR3 protein. The sample holds a few hundred thousand distinct CDR3 sequences, around 19% seen once. V is TRBV5-1 and J is TRBJ1-2, with 7 bases matching TRBD1. The sequence was obtained from a man younger than 35 who had mild COVID-19 (a few samples of this study predate the infection). Cell type and time point are not known. Input material: PBMCs or a T cell subset sorted from them (not recorded which). CDR3 bases: TGCGCCAGCAGCCGAGACAGGGACTATGGCTACACCTTC. This codes for CASSRDRDYGYTF.